The 5 T cell receptor beta chains presented below share a single source sample, sequenced in a study of identical twins. TCRdb itself ran the 5' RACE reads through MiXCR, one entry per CDR3 protein. The top ten hold approximately 12% of the sample, which has 350,000 to 450,000 distinct CDR3 sequences, 15% to 20% seen once. The sequencing sample was made of naive T cells sorted from blood. These receptors were collected from a middle-aged man in good health.

This sequence joins TRBV4-3 and TRBJ2-3, with D tentatively TRBD1 (6 bases). Germline-derived CDR1 and CDR2 are LGHNA and YSLEER. V was pared by 1 base and J by 8 bases, with 10 bases between. The CDR3 consists of 13 residues. The CDR3 spells CASSQVGAATQYF. The DNA of the CDR3 is TGCGCCAGCAGCCAAGTGGGGGCCGCTACGCAGTATTTT.

This clonotype was seen ten or more times. The genes are TRBV4-2 and TRBJ1-3; TRBD1 might be the D (6 bases). The CDR3 consists of 18 residues. Trimming cost V 0 bases and J 0 bases, with 15 bases left between them. The germline V gene encodes CDR1 LGHNA and CDR2 YNFKEQ. This chain's CDR3 is CASSQDRGTPLSGNTIYF. CDR3 coding DNA: TGTGCCAGCAGCCAAGATAGGGGGACACCTCTCTCTGGAAACACCATATATTTT.

The rearrangement links TRBV20-1 to TRBJ2-6, with TRBD2 matching over 8 bases. CDR3 length: 16 residues. J was trimmed by 0 bases and V by 0 bases; bases with no gene match: 1. Germline assignment: CDR1 DFQATT and CDR2 SNEGSKA (reference sequence). In DNA, the CDR3 is TGCAGTGCTAGAGACGGGGGGGCCTCTGGGGCCAACGTCCTGACTTTC. This codes for CSARDGGASGANVLTF.

The rearrangement uses TRBV12-3 or TRBV12-4 and TRBJ1-4; 9 bases are shared with TRBD1. CDR3 size: 14 residues. Losses at the gene ends were 6 bases for V and 7 bases for J; bases not matched to a gene: 6. CDR3 residues: CASRQQGAFEKLFF. As DNA, the CDR3 is TGTGCCAGCAGACAACAGGGGGCCTTTGAAAAACTGTTTTTT.

This clonotype was found a few times. This chain uses TRBV7-3 with TRBJ2-5; 7 bases match TRBD1. Looked up from germline, CDR1 is SGHTA and CDR2 is FQGTGA. The J segment lost 5 bases and the V segment lost 4 bases, leaving 4 bases of the junction unmatched. This CDR3 spans 13 amino acids. CDR3 sequence (DNA): TGTGCCAGCAGCTCGACAGGGACGGAGACCCAGTACTTC. Its translation is CASSSTGTETQYF.